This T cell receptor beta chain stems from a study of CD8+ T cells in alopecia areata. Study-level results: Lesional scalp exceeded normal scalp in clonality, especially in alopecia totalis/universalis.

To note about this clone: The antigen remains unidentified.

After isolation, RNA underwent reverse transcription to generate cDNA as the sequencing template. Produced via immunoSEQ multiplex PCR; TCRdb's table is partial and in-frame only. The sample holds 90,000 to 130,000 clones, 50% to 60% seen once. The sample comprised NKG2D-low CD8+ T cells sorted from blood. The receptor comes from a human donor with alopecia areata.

CDR3 sequence (DNA): TGTGCCAGCAGCGGAGCCCCTAGCGGGACCTGGGACGAGCAGTACTTC. Its translation is CASSGAPSGTWDEQYF. This chain connects TRBV5-6 to TRBJ2-7, with 9 bases that match TRBD2. Germline trimming cut 4 bases from V and 5 bases from J; bases unmatched to any gene: 13. The CDR3 is made up of 16 amino acids. Germline V gene lookup returns CDR1 SGHDT and CDR2 YYEEEE.